Shown below are 6 T cell receptor beta chains from a single sample sequenced in a study of blood T cell repertoires in COVID-19. Here immunoSEQ multiplex PCR was the method, and the copy in TCRdb shows in-frame clones only, minus some. The sample records roughly 73,000 clones, roughly 89% being singletons. The sample was peripheral blood. All receptors come from an elderly man with acute or convalescent COVID-19.

A single count supports this clone. J is TRBJ1-5 and V is TRBV5-8, with 7 nucleotides matching TRBD1. The junction had 11 bases not matched to a gene; V was cut back by 2 bases and J by 9 bases. The germline V gene encodes CDR1 SGHTS and CDR2 YDEGEE. This CDR3 has 15 residues. CDR3 residues: CASSFGRGRFLPQHF. DNA of the CDR3: TGTGCCAGCAGCTTTGGTAGGGGGCGGTTTCTGCCCCAGCATTTT.

This chain joins TRBV2 and TRBJ1-1; D perhaps matches TRBD1 (5 bases). The CDR3 has 15 amino acids. Trimming pared 5 bases from V and 2 bases from J, leaving 15 bases between. Germline assignment: CDR1 SNHLY and CDR2 FYNNEI. As DNA, the CDR3 is TGTGCCAGCAGTTTCTCGGGTTGGGGCAACACTGAAGCTTTCTTT. The encoded protein is CASSFSGWGNTEAFF.

The chain joins TRBV19 to TRBJ1-1; D call uncertain. Per germline, CDR1 LNHDA and CDR2 SQIVND (reference sequence). The CDR3 extends over 13 amino acids. Trimming pared 5 bases from V and 4 bases from J, leaving 11 bases between. CDR3 DNA sequence: TGTGCCAGTAGTGATCGTACTGGCACTGAAGCTTTCTTT. Protein product: CASSDRTGTEAFF.

The chain joins TRBV5-1 to TRBJ2-2; D uncertain. Germline V gives CDR1 SGHRS, CDR2 YFSETQ. The germline V and J ends were trimmed by 1 base and 6 bases, with 10 bases remaining between them. The CDR3 spans 14 residues. CDR3 residues: CASSLTVVPGELFF. In DNA, the CDR3 is TGCGCCAGCAGCTTGACGGTGGTCCCCGGGGAGCTGTTTTTT.

This rearrangement joins TRBV27 to TRBJ2-7; no clear D gene. The CDR3 is 12 amino acids. Per the germline V gene, CDR1 is MNHEY and CDR2 is SMNVEV (reference sequence). Between the trimmed V and J ends, which lost 3 bases and 6 bases, there was a span of 9 bases. CDR3 DNA: TGTGCCAGCAGTTTCTCTGGAGCCGAGCAGTACTTC. Translated: CASSFSGAEQYF.

The chain carries TRBV11-2 and TRBJ1-1, with D possibly being TRBD1 (6 bases). Trimming shortened V by 5 bases and J by 1 base, and 8 bases separated the two germline ends. Germline V gene sequence: CDR1 SGHAT, CDR2 FQNNGV. CDR3 length: 13 residues. The CDR3 nucleotides are TGTGCCAGCAGCCAGACAGGGAACACTGAAGCTTTCTTT. The encoded protein is CASSQTGNTEAFF.